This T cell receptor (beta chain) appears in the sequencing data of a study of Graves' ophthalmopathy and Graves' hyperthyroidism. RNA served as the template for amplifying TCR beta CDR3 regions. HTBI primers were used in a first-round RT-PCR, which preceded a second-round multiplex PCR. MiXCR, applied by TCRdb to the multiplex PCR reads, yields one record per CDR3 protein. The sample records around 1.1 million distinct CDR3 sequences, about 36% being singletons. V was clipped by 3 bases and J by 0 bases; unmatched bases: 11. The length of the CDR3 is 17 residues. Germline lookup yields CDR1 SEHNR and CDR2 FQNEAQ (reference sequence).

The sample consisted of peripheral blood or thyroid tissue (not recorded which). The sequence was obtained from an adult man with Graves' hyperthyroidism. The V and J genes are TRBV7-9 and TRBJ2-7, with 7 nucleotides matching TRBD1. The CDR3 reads CASSFRIRRTGSYEQYF. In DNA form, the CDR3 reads TGTGCCAGCAGCTTCCGAATCCGAAGGACAGGCTCCTACGAGCAGTACTTC.